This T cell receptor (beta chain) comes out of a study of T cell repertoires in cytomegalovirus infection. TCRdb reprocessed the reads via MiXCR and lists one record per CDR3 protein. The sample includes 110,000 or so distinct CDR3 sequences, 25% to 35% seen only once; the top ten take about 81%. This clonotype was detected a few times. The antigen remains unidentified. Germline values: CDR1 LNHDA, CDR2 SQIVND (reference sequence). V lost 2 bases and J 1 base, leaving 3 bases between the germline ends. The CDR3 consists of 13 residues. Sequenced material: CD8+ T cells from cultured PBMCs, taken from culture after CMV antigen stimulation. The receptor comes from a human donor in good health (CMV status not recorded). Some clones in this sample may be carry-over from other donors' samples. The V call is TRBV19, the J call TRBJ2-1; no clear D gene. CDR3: CASSIWSYNEQFF. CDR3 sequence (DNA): TGTGCCAGTAGTATATGGTCCTACAATGAGCAGTTCTTC.